These 2 T cell receptor beta chains were sequenced from one sample in a study of shared clonotypes between healthy human individuals. Profiling relied on immunoSEQ multiplex PCR, and the TCRdb table lists in-frame clones only, not all of them. The sample includes 2 million to 2.5 million clones, more than 85% of them seen just once. Sequencing was done on a sample of naive CD4+ T cells from PBMCs. Described subset: CD45RA+ positively selected. The receptors originated from a man aged 18-30 years in good health. Some clones in this sample may be carry-over from other donors' samples.

This clone turned up a few times. As DNA, the CDR3 is TGCGCCAGCAACCCTCCCGGCACCAATGAGCAGTTCTTC. It specifies CASNPPGTNEQFF. This chain uses TRBV5-1 with TRBJ2-1; no firm D call. The CDR3 consists of 13 residues. Germline V gives CDR1 SGHRS, CDR2 YFSETQ. Trimming cost V 6 bases and J 6 bases, with 13 bases left between them. The full variable domain, its missing parts supplied by reference TRBV5-1 and TRBJ2-1, is KAGVTQTPRYLIKTRGQQVTLSCSPISGHRSVSWYQQTPGQGLQFLFEYFSETQRNKGNFPGRFSGRQFSNSRSEMNVSTLELGDSALYLCASNPPGTNEQFFGPGTRLTVL.

The chain uses TRBV28 and TRBJ1-2; D may be TRBD1 (5 bases). V was cut by 0 bases and J by 3 bases, with 14 bases left in between. In germline, CDR1 is MDHEN, CDR2 SYDVKM. CDR3 length equals 16 residues. CDR3 loop: CASSLWGGDIDYGYTF. The CDR3 nucleotides are TGTGCCAGCAGTTTATGGGGGGGTGACATTGACTATGGCTACACCTTC.